This TCR beta chain was identified in a study of CD8 T cells in Susac syndrome. TEMRA cells were FACS-enriched and CD8+ and CD4+ T cells negatively isolated. An amount of RNA that ranged from roughly 0.5 to 1 ug was reverse transcribed with random hexamers. TCRdb fed the immunoSEQ multiplex PCR reads into MiXCR, producing one record per CDR3 protein. The sample lists roughly 200,000 distinct CDR3 sequences, roughly 96% occurring once. The germline gives CDR1 DFQATT, CDR2 SNEGSKA (reference sequence). This CDR3 region has 17 residues. The ends were cut back, 5 bases at V and 4 bases at J, with 24 bases in the middle.

The source material was CD4+ T cells from PBMCs. The chain uses TRBV20-1 and TRBJ2-1, with a weak D call TRBD1 (5 bases). The source of this sequence is a human donor in good health. As DNA, the CDR3 is TGCAGTGCTCAGACTTCCGTTAGGACGGACAAATACAATGAGCAGTTCTTC. Translation: CSAQTSVRTDKYNEQFF.